This section outlines one TCR beta chain sequence together with its context. This entry belongs to a study of beta chain features in type 1 diabetes. Trimming left V 4 bases short and J 2 bases short, with 14 bases between. CDR1 and CDR2 from the germline V gene are SNHLY and FYNNEI. The length of the CDR3 is 15 residues. Expressed TCRB transcripts were sequenced because the entire RNA isolate underwent reverse transcription. This table comes from immunoSEQ multiplex PCR, and its TCRdb copy is limited to in-frame clones, with some not included. The sample holds fewer than 650,000 clones, around a sixth seen once.

Specimen: naive CD4+ T cells from blood. V gene TRBV2 combines with J gene TRBJ1-2; the D is unclear. The receptor comes from a man aged 18 to 29 in good health. CDR3 DNA sequence: TGTGCCAGCAGTGTGAGGTGGTTGGAGAACTATGGCTACACCTTC. It encodes CASSVRWLENYGYTF.